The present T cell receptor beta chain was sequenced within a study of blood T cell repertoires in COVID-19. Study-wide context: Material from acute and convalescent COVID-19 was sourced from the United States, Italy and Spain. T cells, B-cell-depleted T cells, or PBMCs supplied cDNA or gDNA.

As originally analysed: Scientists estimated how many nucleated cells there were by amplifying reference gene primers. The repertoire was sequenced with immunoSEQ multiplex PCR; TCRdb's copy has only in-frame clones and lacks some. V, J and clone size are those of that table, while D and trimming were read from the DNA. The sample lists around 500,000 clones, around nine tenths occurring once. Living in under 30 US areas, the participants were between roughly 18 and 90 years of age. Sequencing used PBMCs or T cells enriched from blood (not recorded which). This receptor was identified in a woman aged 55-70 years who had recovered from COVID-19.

The CDR3 reads CASSLGGGRNTGELFF. CDR3 coding DNA: TGTGCCAGCAGTCTCGGCGGGGGCCGGAACACCGGGGAGCTGTTTTTT. V gene TRBV3-1 (or the pseudogene TRBV3-2) combines with J gene TRBJ2-2; a possible D gene is TRBD2 (7 bases). Trimming cost V 6 bases and J 1 base, with 15 bases left between them. The CDR3 totals 16 residues. Germline V gene lookup returns CDR1 LGHDT and CDR2 YNNKEL (reference sequence).